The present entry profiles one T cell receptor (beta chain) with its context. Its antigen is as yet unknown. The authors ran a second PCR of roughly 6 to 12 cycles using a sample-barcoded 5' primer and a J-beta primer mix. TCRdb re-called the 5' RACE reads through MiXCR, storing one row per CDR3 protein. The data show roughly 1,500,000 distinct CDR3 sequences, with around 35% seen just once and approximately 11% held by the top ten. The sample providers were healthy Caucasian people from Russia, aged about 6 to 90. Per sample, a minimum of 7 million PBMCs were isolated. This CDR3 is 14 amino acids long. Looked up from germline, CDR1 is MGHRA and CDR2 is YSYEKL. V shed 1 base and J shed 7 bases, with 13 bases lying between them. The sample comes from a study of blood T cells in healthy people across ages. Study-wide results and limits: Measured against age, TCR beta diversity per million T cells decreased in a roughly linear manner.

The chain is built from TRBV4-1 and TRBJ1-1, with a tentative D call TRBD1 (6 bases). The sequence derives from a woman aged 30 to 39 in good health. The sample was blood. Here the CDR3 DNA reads TGCGCCAGCAGCCAAGTCGGACAGTTCTTTGAAGCTTTCTTT. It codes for CASSQVGQFFEAFF.